This T cell receptor beta chain was retrieved from a study of identical twins. Template switching added a universal primer binding site, and final cDNA carried unique molecular identifiers. TCRdb redid the calling of the 5' RACE reads with MiXCR, one entry per CDR3 protein. Of 450,000 or so distinct CDR3 sequences listed, roughly 24% were seen once; the top ten hold 2.9%. General study results and limits: Out-of-frame alpha sequences shared between twins exhibited an excess of low generation probability.

CDR3 size: 16 residues. After removal of 2 bases from V and 7 bases from J, the junction contained 10 bases not matched to a gene. CDR1 and CDR2 (germline): KGHSH, LQKENI. Concerning this clonotype: The antigen is unknown.

These data were also filed under a second study, of T cells expressing NK-cell markers. That source adds: In sorted CD3+CD56+NKG2C+, CD3+CD56+NKG2C- and CD3+CD56-NKG2C+ T cells, TCR beta repertoires were obtained. Of CD8+ T cells, roughly 1.0-8% belonged to dominant NKG2C+ clonotypes in 5 to 7 donors.

Sequencing input: CD4+ T cells sorted from blood. V gene TRBV18 combines with J gene TRBJ2-1, with 8 nucleotides matching TRBD1. The source is a woman aged 18-29 years in good health. The CDR3 nucleotides read TGTGCCAGCTCACCAGGCTTGGACAGGGCCGGGAATGAGCAGTTCTTC. Translated, it gives CASSPGLDRAGNEQFF.